This TCR beta chain was documented in a study of PD-L1 blockade in urothelial cancer. As for the study in general: Patients commenced intravenous atezolizumab, 1,200 mg every 3 weeks, in 2014. The researchers analyzed blood 3 weeks (second dose) and 6 weeks after treatment start.

Germline CDR1 is LGHNA and CDR2 is YSLEER. Between the trimmed V and J ends, which lost 0 bases and 7 bases, there was a span of 18 bases. This CDR3 spans 17 amino acids. Profiled with immunoSEQ multiplex PCR; TCRdb holds only in-frame clones, not every one. The table shows around 100,000 clones, with roughly 89% occurring only once. The sample's time point: pretreatment peripheral blood. Patients had urothelial carcinoma that was locally advanced or metastatic. This sample comprised PBMCs, obtained around atezolizumab (anti-PD-L1) treatment. The receptor was isolated from a man aged 60 to 69 with urothelial cancer. The chain has TRBV4-3 and TRBJ2-2, with D possibly matching TRBD2 (5 bases). CDR3 sequence: CASSQEWVVDGGGELFF. The CDR3 DNA reads as TGCGCCAGCAGCCAAGAGTGGGTGGTCGATGGAGGCGGGGAGCTGTTTTTT.